This TCR beta chain is drawn from a study of shared clonotypes between healthy human individuals. Study-wide context: A few men and a couple of women, aged 18 to 49, were donors.

CD4+ cells were split into CD45RA+ naive and CD45RA-negative memory subsets. This CDR3 is built from 15 residues. The ends lost 4 bases at V and 1 base at J; junction bases unmatched: 3. Germline CDR1 is MNHNS and CDR2 is SASEGT. The table came from immunoSEQ multiplex PCR; TCRdb's copy has only in-frame clones and leaves some out. The table has about a million clones, approximately 76% seen once. Sample: memory CD4+ T cells sorted from blood. Subset meaning: CD45RA-negative fraction. V and J are TRBV6-1 and TRBJ2-2; the match to TRBD1 covers 7 bases. The receptor was isolated from a man aged 18 to 29 in good health. The CDR3 DNA follows: TGTGCCAGCAGTGGCCGACAGGGGAACACCGGGGAGCTGTTTTTT. This gives the protein CASSGRQGNTGELFF.